The present entry profiles one T cell receptor (beta chain) with its context. Its antigen remains unidentified. Tumor samples were taken before definitive surgery or chemotherapy. These data originate in a study of high-grade serous ovarian cancer treatment subgroups. Trimming stripped 2 bases from V and 6 bases from J, with 12 bases between. Germline values: CDR1 SGHRS, CDR2 YFSETQ. The CDR3 is 14 amino acids. The data were produced by immunoSEQ multiplex PCR, yet TCRdb's version contains in-frame clones alone and is incomplete. In the table there are approximately 4,100 clones, 55% to 75% of which are singletons. Study results and limitations: Spatial context was lost because tumors were sequenced in bulk. Only CDR3 was analyzed; CDR1 and CDR2 were not.

The rearrangement joins TRBV5-1 to TRBJ1-5, with D unresolved. The receptor's source is a human donor with high-grade serous ovarian cancer. Sequencing input: tumor tissue. The CDR3: CASSLGAQGQPQHF. The CDR3 DNA sequence: TGCGCCAGCAGCTTAGGCGCCCAAGGTCAGCCCCAGCATTTT.